These T cell receptor beta chains were read from a single sample in a study of Graves' ophthalmopathy and Graves' hyperthyroidism. TCRdb reprocessed the multiplex PCR reads via MiXCR and lists one record per CDR3 protein. The sample has about 590,000 distinct CDR3 sequences, just under 40% seen once. The material sequenced was peripheral blood or thyroid tissue (not recorded which). The receptors come from an adult man with Graves' hyperthyroidism. The CDR3 runs from the conserved cysteine through the conserved F or W. Each record gives: clone size, J gene, V gene, D gene, CDR3 DNA, CDR3 protein. The D gene is left open where the match is weak. Some rows have no size entry. The others give once, few or many, or a class for an expanded clone.

few,TRBJ2-7,TRBV19,NA,TGTGCCAGTAGTATAGCCGGGACTTCCTACAAGCAGTACTTC,CASSIAGTSYKQYF
NA,TRBJ1-2,TRBV28,NA,TGTGCCAGCAGGGTGTGTGGCTACACCTTC,CASRVCGYTF
NA,TRBJ1-4,TRBV29-1,NA,TGCAGCGTTCCGACGGGGGAAAAACTGTTTTTT,CSVPTGEKLFF
many,TRBJ2-7,TRBV4-1,TRBD2,TGCGCCAGCAGCCAAGCCCCACGACTAGCGGGACCCCACGAGCAGTACTTC,CASSQAPRLAGPHEQYF
many,TRBJ1-2,TRBV19,TRBD1,TGTGCCAGTCAGGGGGGGCGCGGTAACTTCTATGGCTACACCTTC,CASQGGRGNFYGYTF
NA,TRBJ2-5,TRBV13,NA,TGTGCCAGCAGACGCACAGGACGGCGGTTCTCGGAGACCCAGTACTTC,CASRRTGRRFSETQYF
NA,TRBJ1-2,TRBV7-9,NA,TGTGCCAGCAGCTCCCTACCCGCAGCGGGAAGCGGTGGCTACACCTTC,CASSSLPAAGSGGYTF
many,TRBJ2-2,TRBV7-8,TRBD2,TGTGCCAGCAGCTTAATAGCGGGAGGCCTGACCGGGGAGCTGTTTTTT,CASSLIAGGLTGELFF
NA,TRBJ2-1,TRBV7-2,NA,TGTGCCAGCAGCCAAGTATCAGGCAATGAGCAGTTCTTC,CASSQVSGNEQFF
NA,TRBJ2-5,TRBV24-1,TRBD1,TGTGCCACCAGTGATCCCGTCCGGGACAGGGGTGAGACCCAGTACTTC,CATSDPVRDRGETQYF
NA,TRBJ2-7,TRBV7-9,NA,TGTGCCAGCAGCTTAGCCGGTGGTACCATACACTACGAGCAGTACTTC,CASSLAGGTIHYEQYF
many,TRBJ1-1,TRBV7-6,NA,TGTGCCAGCAGCTTACGGGCGGGTGGCGGTGAAGCTTTCTTT,CASSLRAGGGEAFF
many,TRBJ1-5,TRBV28,NA,TGTGCCAGCAGTTTTGATCAGCCCCAGCATTTT,CASSFDQPQHF
NA,TRBJ1-4,TRBV7-8,NA,TGTGCCAGCAGTTTATTGGCAGCAACTAATGAAAAACTGTTTTTT,CASSLLAATNEKLFF
NA,TRBJ1-2,TRBV9,NA,TGTGCCAGCAGCGTAGTAGGGGCTGGGACTACTGGCTACACCTTC,CASSVVGAGTTGYTF
NA,TRBJ2-7,TRBV7-9,TRBD2,TGTGCCAGCAGTATCGGGACTAGCGGGGGAAACGAGCAGTACTTC,CASSIGTSGGNEQYF
NA,TRBJ1-1,TRBV12-3/TRBV12-4,NA,TGTGCCAGCAGTTCGTCGGGGTGGACTGAAGCTTTCTTT,CASSSSGWTEAFF
NA,TRBJ2-5,TRBV29-1,NA,TGCAGCGCCCCCGGGATGGAGACCCAGTACTTC,CSAPGMETQYF
many,TRBJ2-2,TRBV9,TRBD2,TGTGCCAGCAGCGTACTATCTAGCGGGAGTGCCGGGGAGCTGTTTTTT,CASSVLSSGSAGELFF
NA,TRBJ2-7,TRBV15,NA,TGTGCCACCAGCAGCTTGGGAGCCGTCGAGCAGTACTTC,CATSSLGAVEQYF
few,TRBJ2-7,TRBV7-9,TRBD2,TGTGCCAGCAGTTCCCTAGCGGGAGGGCCATTGAGCTCCTACGAGCAGTACTTC,CASSSLAGGPLSSYEQYF
NA,TRBJ2-7,TRBV7-9,TRBD2,TGTGCCAGCAGCTTAGGGGGGACTATCTCCTACGAGCAGTACTTC,CASSLGGTISYEQYF
NA,TRBJ1-5,TRBV10-3,NA,TGTGCCATCAGTGAGTCGGAGGGGTCCTATAGCAATCAGCCCCAGCATTTT,CAISESEGSYSNQPQHF
many,TRBJ2-5,TRBV7-9,TRBD2,TGTGCCAGCAGCTTAGCAGCTAGCGGCCAAGAGACCCAGTACTTC,CASSLAASGQETQYF
NA,TRBJ2-1,TRBV29-1,NA,TGCAGCGTTTTGTACAATGAGCAGTTCTTC,CSVLYNEQFF
once,TRBJ2-5,TRBV7-2,NA,TGTGCCAGCAGCTTATTCAGGGAGTCTAACTTC,CASSLFRESNF
NA,TRBJ1-1,TRBV25-1,TRBD1,TGTGCCAGCTCACCACCTGTGGGACAGCGATACACTGAAGCTTTCTTT,CASSPPVGQRYTEAFF
many,TRBJ2-2,TRBV10-3,TRBD1,TGTGCCATCCAAGGGACAGCGAACACCGGGGAGCTGTTTTTT,CAIQGTANTGELFF
many,TRBJ2-3,TRBV2,TRBD1,TGTGCCAGCAGTGAAGAACGGACAGGGGGCGCAGATACGCAGTATTTT,CASSEERTGGADTQYF
many,TRBJ2-5,TRBV11-2,NA,TGTGCCAGCAGCAAATCCCCCGAAGAGACCCAGTACTTC,CASSKSPEETQYF
many,TRBJ1-5,TRBV13,TRBD1,TGTGCCAGCAGCTCCCGGACAGGGGAAGGCAATCAGCCCCAGCATTTT,CASSSRTGEGNQPQHF
NA,TRBJ1-5,TRBV27,NA,TGTGCCAGCAGCCCCCAGGGTGCCATCAATCAGCCCCAGCATTTT,CASSPQGAINQPQHF
NA,TRBJ1-1,TRBV29-1,NA,TGCAGCGTTGGGACAGCCGTCGGGAACACTGAAGCTTTCTTT,CSVGTAVGNTEAFF
many,TRBJ2-7,TRBV20-1,TRBD2,TGCAGTGCTAGAGATGGGAGAGTAGCGGGCTACCACGAGCAGTACTTC,CSARDGRVAGYHEQYF
many,TRBJ2-7,TRBV5-6,TRBD1,TGTGCCAGCAGCACGGCAGGGGGCGAGCAGTACTTC,CASSTAGGEQYF
many,TRBJ2-7,TRBV29-1,TRBD2,TGCAGCGGTACCGGGACTAGTGACTACGAGCAGTACTTC,CSGTGTSDYEQYF
NA,TRBJ2-7,TRBV5-1,NA,TGTGCCAGCAGCTTCGGTCTGGCGACGAACGAGCAGTACTTC,CASSFGLATNEQYF
many,TRBJ2-7,TRBV12-3/TRBV12-4,NA,TGTGCCAGCAGGCGAGACAGGTACGAGCAGTACTTC,CASRRDRYEQYF
few,TRBJ2-7,TRBV19,TRBD2,TGTGCCAGTAGTCTTGGAGCGGGAGGGGGCGAGCAGTACTTC,CASSLGAGGGEQYF
many,TRBJ2-7,TRBV7-8,NA,TGTGCCAGCAGCCCACATGGGGAGATCGACGAGCAGTACTTC,CASSPHGEIDEQYF
NA,TRBJ2-7,TRBV7-9,NA,TGTGCCAGCGGGGCAGCCTCCTACGAGCAGTACTTC,CASGAASYEQYF
many,TRBJ2-2,TRBV7-3,NA,TGTGCCAGCAGCGAAGAAGCGAACACCGGGGAGCTGTTTTTT,CASSEEANTGELFF